The entry below describes one T cell receptor (beta chain). Antigen specificity is unknown. Libraries were prepared by immunoSEQ multiplex PCR; TCRdb keeps only in-frame clonotypes and omits some of them. The table records over 120,000 clones, just over 90% of them present only once. The record originates from a study of T cell responses to AZD1222 COVID-19 vaccine. At the level of the study: Second doses at about 4 or about 12 weeks were pooled.

Overall study findings and caveats: An increase in Spike-specific TCR breadth and depth was observed after two AZD1222 doses. Clonal diversity may have been underestimated, and the donors were mostly white British, with more females than males. A reported finding is that nearly half of spike-specific TCRs target unmutated variant regions.

V lost 3 bases to trimming and J lost 9 bases, with 16 bases between them. The CDR3 extends over 13 amino acids. Germline lookup yields CDR1 GTSNPN and CDR2 SVGIG (reference sequence). Specimen: peripheral blood, collected on day 0 of AZD1222 vaccination. The V and J genes are TRBV30 and TRBJ2-3, with TRBD2 as a possible D gene (5 bases). The clonotype was recovered from an adult in good health. The CDR3 spells CAWSRGGEFTQYF. CDR3 DNA sequence: TGTGCCTGGAGCCGAGGAGGCGAATTCACGCAGTATTTT. Based on the CDR3 plus reference TRBV30 and TRBJ2-3, the full variable domain is SQTIHQWPATLVQPVGSPLSLECTVEGTSNPNLYWYRQAAGRGLQLLFYSVGIGQISSEVPQNLSASRPQDRQFILSSKKLLLSDSGFYLCAWSRGGEFTQYFGPGTRLTVL.